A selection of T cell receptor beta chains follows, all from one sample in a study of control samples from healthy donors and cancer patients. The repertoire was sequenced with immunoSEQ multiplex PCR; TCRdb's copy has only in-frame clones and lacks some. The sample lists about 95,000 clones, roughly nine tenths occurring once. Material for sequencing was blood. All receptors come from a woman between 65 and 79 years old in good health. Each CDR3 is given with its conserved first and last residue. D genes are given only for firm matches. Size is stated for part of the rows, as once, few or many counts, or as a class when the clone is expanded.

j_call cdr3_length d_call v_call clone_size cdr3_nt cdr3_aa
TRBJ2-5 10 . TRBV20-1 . TGCAGTTTTAAAGGAGAGACCCAGTACTTC CSFKGETQYF
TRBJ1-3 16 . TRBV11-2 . TGTGCCAGCAGCTTATTATCTAGTCAGGTGGGAAACACCATATATTTT CASSLLSSQVGNTIYF
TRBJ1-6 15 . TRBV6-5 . TGTGCCAGCAGAGTAGGGGGGCGCGCCAATTCACCCCTCCACTTT CASRVGGRANSPLHF
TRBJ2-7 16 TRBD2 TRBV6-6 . TGTGCCAGCAGTCGATCCCCTAGCGGGAGGGCCTACGAGCAGTACTTC CASSRSPSGRAYEQYF
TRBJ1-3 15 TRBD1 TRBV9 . TGTGCCAGCAGCCCAGGGGGCGCAGGAGGAAACACCATATATTTT CASSPGGAGGNTIYF
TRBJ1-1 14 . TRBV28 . TGTGCCAGCAGTTTACAGCCTGAGGACACTGAAGCTTTCTTT CASSLQPEDTEAFF
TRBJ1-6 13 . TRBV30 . TGTGCCTGGAGGGCCTCCTATAATTCACCCCTCCACTTT CAWRASYNSPLHF
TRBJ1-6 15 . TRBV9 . TGTGCCAGCAGCGTAGAAGGGCAGGTGCAGTCACCCCTCCACTTT CASSVEGQVQSPLHF
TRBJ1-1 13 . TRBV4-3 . TGCGCCAGCAGCCAAGGTCGGAACACTGAAGCTTTCTTT CASSQGRNTEAFF
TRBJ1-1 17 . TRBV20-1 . TGCAGTGCTAGTAGGGGCCAGACAGGCCTTATGAACACTGAAGCTTTCTTT CSASRGQTGLMNTEAFF
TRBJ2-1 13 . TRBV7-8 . TGTGCCAGCAGCCCCCAAGAACGGAATGAGCAGTTCTTC CASSPQERNEQFF
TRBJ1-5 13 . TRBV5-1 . TGCGCCAGCAGCCAAACGGGGAATCAGCCCCAGCATTTT CASSQTGNQPQHF
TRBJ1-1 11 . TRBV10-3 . TGTGCCATCAGGGAGGACACTGAAGCTTTCTTT CAIREDTEAFF
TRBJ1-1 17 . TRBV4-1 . TGCGCCAGCAGCCAACCTCCAGGGTTGCCTCTGAACACTGAAGCTTTCTTT CASSQPPGLPLNTEAFF
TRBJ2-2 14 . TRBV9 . TGTGCCAGCAGCGTAGAAGGTCAGGTCGGGGAGCTGTTTTTT CASSVEGQVGELFF
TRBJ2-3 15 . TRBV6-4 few TGTGCCAGCAGTGAACAGGGGACTGGCACAGATACGCAGTATTTT CASSEQGTGTDTQYF
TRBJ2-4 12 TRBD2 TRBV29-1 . TGCAGCCTGATAGCGGGCGGAAACATTCAGTACTTC CSLIAGGNIQYF
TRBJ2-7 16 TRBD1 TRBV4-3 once TGCGCCAGCAGCCAGGTCGGACAGGGAGTTTTCTACGAGCAGTACTTC CASSQVGQGVFYEQYF
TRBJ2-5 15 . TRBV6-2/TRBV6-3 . TGTGCCAGCAGTTCCCCCCCAGGAAGCCCAGAGACCCAGTACTTC CASSSPPGSPETQYF
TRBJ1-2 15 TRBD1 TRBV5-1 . TGCGCCAGCAGCTTGGTTGGGGGACAGTTATATGGCTACACCTTC CASSLVGGQLYGYTF
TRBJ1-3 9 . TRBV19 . TGTGCCAGTAGGAACACCATATATTTT CASRNTIYF
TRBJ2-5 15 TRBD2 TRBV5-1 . TGCGCCAGCAGCCCAACGAAGCGGGAGCAAGAGACCCAGTACTTC CASSPTKREQETQYF
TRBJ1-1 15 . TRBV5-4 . TGTGCCAGCAAGAAGGGTTCCCCTATGAACACTGAAGCTTTCTTT CASKKGSPMNTEAFF
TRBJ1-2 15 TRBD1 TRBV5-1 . TGCGCCAGCAGCTTCCGGGACAGGGGGGACTATGGCTACACCTTC CASSFRDRGDYGYTF
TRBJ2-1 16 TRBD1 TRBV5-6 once TGTGCCAGCAGCACGACAGGGATAGTCGCTTACAATGAGCAGTTCTTC CASSTTGIVAYNEQFF
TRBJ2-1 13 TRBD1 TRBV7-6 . TGTGCCAGCAGTTTCGACAGGGCGGGTGAGCAGTTCTTC CASSFDRAGEQFF
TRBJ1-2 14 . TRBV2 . TGTGCCAGCAGGTCGTTCATTCAAGGGGATGGCTACACCTTC CASRSFIQGDGYTF